Below, one T cell receptor (beta chain) is given with its context. Its antigen is not identified. This CDR3 has 14 amino acids. Looked up from germline, CDR1 is GTSNPN and CDR2 is SVGIG (reference sequence). V was cut by 0 bases and J by 7 bases, with 13 bases left in between. Only in-frame clones appear in the TCRdb table, and some are missing; sequencing was by immunoSEQ multiplex PCR. This sample has over 200,000 clones, with around 90% found just once. From the 120-subject validation cohort, which was separate from the approximately 700-subject first cohort, the donors were drawn. The sample is drawn from a study of cytomegalovirus exposure and HLA in healthy donors. Study context: It was reported in a later analysis that the same platform had been used for the 110 or so validation repertoires as for the roughly 650 first-cohort repertoires.

Broader study findings: Most TCRs appeared rarely, but some public TCRs recurred in many donors. Cytomegalovirus-associated status was assigned to 150 or so TCR beta chains.

The sample was PBMCs. The source of this sequence is a woman under 30 in good health and CMV-seropositive. The chain combines TRBV30 with TRBJ1-3; the D gene is possibly TRBD1 (5 bases). The CDR3 coding sequence is TGTGCCTGGAGTGTGGCAGGGTCGGGCAACACCATATATTTT. Translating it yields CAWSVAGSGNTIYF. Based on the CDR3 plus reference TRBV30 and TRBJ1-3, the full variable domain is SQTIHQWPATLVQPVGSPLSLECTVEGTSNPNLYWYRQAAGRGLQLLFYSVGIGQISSEVPQNLSASRPQDRQFILSSKKLLLSDSGFYLCAWSVAGSGNTIYFGEGSWLTVV.